Here is one T cell receptor (beta chain) with its context. The sample's treatment: randomized to nivolumab then ipilimumab (arm A) or the reverse (arm B). Sorted cells were live CD3+CD8+, lacking CD19 and CD56, from PBMCs. The CDR3 length is 14 residues. The V and J ends lost 5 bases and 1 base, in that order; junction bases with no gene match: 2. Germline loops: CDR1 SGHTA, CDR2 FQGTGA. The data are from a study of sequential checkpoint blockade in melanoma. Some clones are missing from TCRdb's copy, which holds only in-frame ones; the method was immunoSEQ multiplex PCR. The table lists about 22,000 clones, roughly 75% of them singletons.

The gene calls are TRBV7-3 and TRBJ2-3; 8 nucleotides agree with TRBD2. This receptor was identified in a human donor with melanoma. The starting material was CD8+ T cells sorted from blood (inferred from file names), obtained from a patient given nivolumab and ipilimumab in sequence. The CDR3 loop reads CASSKLAGTDTQYF. For the CDR3, the DNA is TGTGCCAGCAGCAAACTAGCGGGCACAGATACGCAGTATTTT.